The 10 T cell receptor beta chains listed next were all sequenced from one sample in a study of control samples from healthy donors and cancer patients. TCRdb's table, derived via immunoSEQ multiplex PCR, lists solely in-frame clones and lacks some. Of about 160,000 clones listed, 96% are singletons. The sequencing input was blood. All receptors derive from a woman aged 30 to 39 in good health.

The gene calls are TRBV2 and TRBJ1-2; no reliable D call. The CDR3 loop spans 11 amino acids. V gave up 7 bases and J gave up 4 bases, with 7 bases separating them. The germline V gene has CDR1 SNHLY and CDR2 FYNNEI. CDR3 sequence (DNA): TGTGCCAGCACCCTGGCCTATGGCTACACCTTC. Amino acid sequence: CASTLAYGYTF. The whole variable domain, filled in from reference TRBV2 and TRBJ1-2, reads EPEVTQTPSHQVTQMGQEVILRCVPISNHLYFYWYRQILGQKVEFLVSFYNNEISEKSEIFDDQFSVERPDGSNFTLKIRSTKLEDSAMYFCASTLAYGYTFGSGTRLTVV.

The chain couples TRBV28 to TRBJ2-1; 7 bases fit TRBD2. Germline V gene lookup returns CDR1 MDHEN and CDR2 SYDVKM. This CDR3 is 16 amino acids long. Trimming removed 3 bases from V and 2 bases from J; junction bases left unmatched: 7. The CDR3 coding sequence is TGTGCCAGCAGTTTGGCGAGCGGGACGACCTACAATGAGCAGTTCTTC. Translated, it gives CASSLASGTTYNEQFF.

The V gene is TRBV20-1, the J gene TRBJ2-3, with unresolved D. The V end was cut by 1 base, the J end by 6 bases, with 5 bases between. The CDR3 has 11 amino acids. From germline, CDR1 is DFQATT and CDR2 SNEGSKA (reference sequence). The CDR3 is CSARVVDTQYF. For the CDR3, the DNA is TGCAGTGCTAGAGTGGTGGATACGCAGTATTTT.

This clone was counted between two and nine times. The CDR3 loop reads CASSMPRTGDGANVLTF. DNA for the CDR3: TGTGCCAGTAGTATGCCCCGGACAGGGGACGGGGCCAACGTCCTGACTTTC. The chain employs TRBV19 and TRBJ2-6; 9 bases fit TRBD1. V was clipped by 3 bases and J by 4 bases; unmatched bases: 7. CDR3 length equals 17 residues. From germline, CDR1 is LNHDA and CDR2 SQIVND (reference sequence).

The chain uses TRBV30 and TRBJ2-1; D may be TRBD2 (7 bases). The germline CDR1 and CDR2 sequences are GTSNPN and SVGIG (reference sequence). V lost 2 bases and J lost 7, with 12 bases in between. The CDR3 has 13 residues. The chain's CDR3 is CAWSRGGGNEQFF. The CDR3 coding sequence is TGTGCCTGGAGTAGAGGGGGGGGGAATGAGCAGTTCTTC.

CDR3 sequence reads: CASSPGLGTEAFF. In DNA, the CDR3 is TGCGCCAGCAGCCCGGGACTGGGTACTGAAGCTTTCTTT. The chain uses TRBV4-1 and TRBJ1-1; a possible D gene is TRBD1 (5 bases). Germline CDR1 is MGHRA and CDR2 is YSYEKL. V dropped 4 bases and J dropped 5 bases, with 11 bases sitting between them. This CDR3 comprises 13 residues.

The rearrangement links TRBV5-4 to TRBJ2-4; 14 nucleotides align to TRBD2. V was pared by 2 bases and J by 0 bases, with 7 bases of the junction left unmatched. This CDR3 has 19 residues. CDR1 and CDR2 (germline): SGHNT, YYREEE (reference sequence). Written as DNA, the CDR3 is TGTGCCAGCAGCTTCTTTGGACTAGCGGGAGGAGAAGCCAAAAACATTCAGTACTTC. Translation gives CASSFFGLAGGEAKNIQYF.

This chain uses TRBV30 with TRBJ2-1, with TRBD2 as a possible D gene (5 bases). The CDR3 totals 15 residues. Germline V gene sequence: CDR1 GTSNPN, CDR2 SVGIG (reference sequence). V shed 7 bases and J shed 0 bases, with 16 bases lying between them. This CDR3 reads CASNGRRGSYNEQFF. CDR3 bases: TGTGCCTCCAATGGGAGACGAGGCTCCTACAATGAGCAGTTCTTC.

The CDR3 region has the DNA TGTGCCAGCAGCTTATCGGCCCCCATGTTTGTGGAGACCCAGTACTTC. This translates into CASSLSAPMFVETQYF. The J gene is TRBJ2-5, the V gene TRBV11-2; D is unresolved. The CDR3 runs 16 residues. The germline V gene encodes CDR1 SGHAT and CDR2 FQNNGV. Deletions cut 2 bases from V and 5 bases from J, with 18 bases between.

J is TRBJ2-1 and V is TRBV9; D perhaps matches TRBD1 (6 bases). Trimming shortened V by 4 bases and J by 3 bases, and 14 bases separated the two germline ends. The CDR3 totals 15 residues. From germline, CDR1 is SGDLS and CDR2 YYNGEE. CDR3 in DNA: TGTGCCAGCAGCATACAGGGTTCGGTCTACAATGAGCAGTTCTTC. Amino acid sequence: CASSIQGSVYNEQFF.